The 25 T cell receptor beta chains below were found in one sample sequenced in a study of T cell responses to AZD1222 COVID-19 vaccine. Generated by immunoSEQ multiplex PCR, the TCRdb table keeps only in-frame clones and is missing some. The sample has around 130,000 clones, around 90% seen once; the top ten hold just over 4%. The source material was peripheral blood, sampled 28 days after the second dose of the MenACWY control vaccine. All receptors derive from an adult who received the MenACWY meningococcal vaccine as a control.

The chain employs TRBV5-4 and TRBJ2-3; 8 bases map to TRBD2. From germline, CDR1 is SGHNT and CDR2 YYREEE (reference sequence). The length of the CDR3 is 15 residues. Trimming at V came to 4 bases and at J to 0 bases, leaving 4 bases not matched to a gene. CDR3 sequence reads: CASSTGLGSTDTQYF. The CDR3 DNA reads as TGTGCCAGCAGCACGGGACTAGGAAGCACAGATACGCAGTATTTT.

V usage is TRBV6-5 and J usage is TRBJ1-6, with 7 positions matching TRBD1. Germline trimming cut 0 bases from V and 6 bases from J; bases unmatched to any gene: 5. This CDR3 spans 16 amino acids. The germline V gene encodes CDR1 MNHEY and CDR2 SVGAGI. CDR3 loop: CASSYSRPGGNSPLHF. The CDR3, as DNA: TGTGCCAGCAGTTACTCCCGTCCAGGGGGTAATTCACCCCTCCACTTT.

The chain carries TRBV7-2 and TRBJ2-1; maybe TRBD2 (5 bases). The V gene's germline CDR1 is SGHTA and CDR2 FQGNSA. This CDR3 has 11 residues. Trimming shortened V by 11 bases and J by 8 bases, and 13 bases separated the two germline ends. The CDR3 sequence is CAEQGGHEQFF. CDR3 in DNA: TGTGCCGAGCAAGGCGGGCATGAGCAGTTCTTC. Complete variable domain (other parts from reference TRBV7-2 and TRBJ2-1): GAGVSQSPSNKVTEKGKDVELRCDPISGHTALYWYRQSLGQGLEFLIYFQGNSAPDKSGLPSDRFSAERTGGSVSTLTIQRTQQEDSAVYLCAEQGGHEQFFGPGTRLTVL.

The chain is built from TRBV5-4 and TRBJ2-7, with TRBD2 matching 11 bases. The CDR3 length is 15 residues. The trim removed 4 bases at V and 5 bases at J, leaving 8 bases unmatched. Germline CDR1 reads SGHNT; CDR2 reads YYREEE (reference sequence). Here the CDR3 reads CASSRSGRAVNEQYF. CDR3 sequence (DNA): TGTGCCAGCAGCCGTAGCGGGAGGGCCGTTAACGAGCAGTACTTC.

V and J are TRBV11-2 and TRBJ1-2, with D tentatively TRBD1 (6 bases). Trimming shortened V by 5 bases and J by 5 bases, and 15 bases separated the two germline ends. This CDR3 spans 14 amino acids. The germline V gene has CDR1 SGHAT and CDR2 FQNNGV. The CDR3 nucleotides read TGTGCCAGCAGCAACCGGGACACCCGTTATGGCTACACCTTC. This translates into CASSNRDTRYGYTF.

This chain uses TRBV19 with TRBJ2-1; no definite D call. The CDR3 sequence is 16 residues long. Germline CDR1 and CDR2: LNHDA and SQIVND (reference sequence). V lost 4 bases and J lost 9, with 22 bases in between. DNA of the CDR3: TGTGCCAGTAGTACCAGACATCGATCCCTAGTCTTTGAGCAGTTCTTC. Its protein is CASSTRHRSLVFEQFF.

The CDR3 DNA follows: TGTGCCACCAGTACAGGGGGGGGCAAAAACATTCAGTACTTC. Its protein product is CATSTGGGKNIQYF. V is TRBV24-1 and J is TRBJ2-4; TRBD1 is a possible D gene (8 bases). Trimming removed 6 bases at V and 3 bases at J, with 11 bases between. The CDR3 spans 14 residues. From germline, CDR1 is KGHDR and CDR2 SFDVKD.

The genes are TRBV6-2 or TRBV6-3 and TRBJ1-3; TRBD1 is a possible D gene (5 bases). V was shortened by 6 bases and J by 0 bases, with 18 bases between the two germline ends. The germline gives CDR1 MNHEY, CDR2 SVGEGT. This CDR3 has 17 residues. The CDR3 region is CASSFHRDRHSGNTIYF. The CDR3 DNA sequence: TGTGCCAGCAGCTTCCACCGGGACCGCCACTCTGGAAACACCATATATTTT.

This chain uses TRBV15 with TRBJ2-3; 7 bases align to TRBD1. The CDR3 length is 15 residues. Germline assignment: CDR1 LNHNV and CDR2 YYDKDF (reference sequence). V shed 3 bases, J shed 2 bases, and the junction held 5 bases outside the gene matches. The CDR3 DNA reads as TGTGCCACCAGCAGGCAGGGACAGAACACAGATACGCAGTATTTT. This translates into CATSRQGQNTDTQYF.

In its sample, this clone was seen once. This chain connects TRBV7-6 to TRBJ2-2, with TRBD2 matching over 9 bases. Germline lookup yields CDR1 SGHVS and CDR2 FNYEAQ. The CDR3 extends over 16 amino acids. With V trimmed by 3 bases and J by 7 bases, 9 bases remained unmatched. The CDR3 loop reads CASSFPRREGGGELFF. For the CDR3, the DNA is TGTGCCAGCAGCTTCCCGCGGCGGGAGGGTGGCGGGGAGCTGTTTTTT. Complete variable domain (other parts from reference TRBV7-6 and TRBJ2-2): GAGVSQSPRYKVTKRGQDVALRCDPISGHVSLYWYRQALGQGPEFLTYFNYEAQQDKSGLPNDRFSAERPEGSISTLTIQRTEQRDSAMYRCASSFPRREGGGELFFGEGSRLTVL.

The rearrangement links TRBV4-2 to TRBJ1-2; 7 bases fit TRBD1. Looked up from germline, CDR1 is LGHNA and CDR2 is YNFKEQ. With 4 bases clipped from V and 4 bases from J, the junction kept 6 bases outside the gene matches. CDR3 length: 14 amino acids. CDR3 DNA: TGTGCCAGCAGCCTTGAGACAGGGACCTATGGCTACACCTTC. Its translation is CASSLETGTYGYTF.

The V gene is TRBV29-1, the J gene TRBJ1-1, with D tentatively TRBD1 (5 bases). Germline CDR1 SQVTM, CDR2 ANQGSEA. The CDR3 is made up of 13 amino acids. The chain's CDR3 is CTNSQVGGTEAFF. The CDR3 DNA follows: TGCACCAATAGTCAGGTTGGGGGCACTGAAGCTTTCTTT. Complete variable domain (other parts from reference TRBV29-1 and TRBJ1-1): SAVISQKPSRDICQRGTSLTIQCQVDSQVTMMFWYRQQPGQSLTLIATANQGSEATYESGFVIDKFPISRPNLTFSTLTVSNMSPEDSSIYLCTNSQVGGTEAFFGQGTRLTVV.

The CDR3 nucleotides read TGTGCCAGCAGTTTCGGCGGCTCCTACGAGCAGTACTTC. This encodes CASSFGGSYEQYF. The V call is TRBV28, the J call TRBJ2-7; D is ambiguous. CDR3 length equals 13 residues. The V gene's germline CDR1 is MDHEN and CDR2 SYDVKM. V was shortened by 3 bases and J by 0 bases, with 6 bases between the two germline ends.

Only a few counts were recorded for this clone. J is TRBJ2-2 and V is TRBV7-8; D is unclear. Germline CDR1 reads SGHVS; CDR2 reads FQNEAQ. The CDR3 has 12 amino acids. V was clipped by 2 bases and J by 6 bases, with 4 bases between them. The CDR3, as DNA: TGTGCCAGCAGCTTATCGCCCGGGGAGCTGTTTTTT. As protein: CASSLSPGELFF.

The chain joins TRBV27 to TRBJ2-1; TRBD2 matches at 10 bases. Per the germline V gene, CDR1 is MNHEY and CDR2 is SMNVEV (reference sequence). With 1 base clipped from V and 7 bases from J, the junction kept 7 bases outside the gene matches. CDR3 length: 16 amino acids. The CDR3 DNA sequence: TGTGCCAGCAGTTTATTAGCTAGCGGGAGAGGGAATGAGCAGTTCTTC. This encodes CASSLLASGRGNEQFF.

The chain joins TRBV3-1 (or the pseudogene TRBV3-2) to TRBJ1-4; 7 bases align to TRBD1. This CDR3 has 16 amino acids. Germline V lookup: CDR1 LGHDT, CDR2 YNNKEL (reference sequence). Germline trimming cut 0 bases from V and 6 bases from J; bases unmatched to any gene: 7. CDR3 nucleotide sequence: TGTGCCAGCAGCCAAGAGTTGACAGGGTCCTATGAAAAACTGTTTTTT. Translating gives CASSQELTGSYEKLFF.

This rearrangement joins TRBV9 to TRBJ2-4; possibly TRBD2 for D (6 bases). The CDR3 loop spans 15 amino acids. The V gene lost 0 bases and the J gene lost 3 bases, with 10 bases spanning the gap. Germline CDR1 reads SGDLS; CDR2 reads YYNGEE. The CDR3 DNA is TGTGCCAGCAGCGTAGAGCCGGGGGACAAAAACATTCAGTACTTC. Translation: CASSVEPGDKNIQYF. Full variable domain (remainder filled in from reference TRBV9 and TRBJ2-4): DSGVTQTPKHLITATGQRVTLRCSPRSGDLSVYWYQQSLDQGLQFLIQYYNGEERAKGNILERFSAQQFPDLHSELNLSSLELGDSALYFCASSVEPGDKNIQYFGAGTRLSVL.

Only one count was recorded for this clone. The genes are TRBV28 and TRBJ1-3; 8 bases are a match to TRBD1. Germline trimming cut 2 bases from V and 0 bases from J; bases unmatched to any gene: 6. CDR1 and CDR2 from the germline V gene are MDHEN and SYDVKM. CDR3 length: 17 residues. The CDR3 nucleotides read TGTGCCAGCAGTTTACTGGACAGGGCAAACTCTGGAAACACCATATATTTT. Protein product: CASSLLDRANSGNTIYF.

DNA of the CDR3: TGTGCCATCAGTGATGGTAGCGGAAGCTTTAGTGATGAGCAGTTCTTC. It codes for CAISDGSGSFSDEQFF. The chain carries TRBV10-3 and TRBJ2-1; D possibly corresponds to TRBD2 (6 bases). Germline values: CDR1 ENHRY, CDR2 SYGVKD. This CDR3 has 16 residues. V was pared by 3 bases and J by 8 bases, with 20 bases between.

This CDR3 is CASSGTGVASPLHF. The CDR3 DNA is TGTGCCAGCAGCGGTACAGGGGTTGCGTCACCCCTCCACTTT. The V call is TRBV2, the J call TRBJ1-6, with 7 bases matching TRBD1. From germline, CDR1 is SNHLY and CDR2 FYNNEI. V gave up 6 bases and J gave up 10 bases; unmatched junction bases: 9. The CDR3 totals 14 residues.

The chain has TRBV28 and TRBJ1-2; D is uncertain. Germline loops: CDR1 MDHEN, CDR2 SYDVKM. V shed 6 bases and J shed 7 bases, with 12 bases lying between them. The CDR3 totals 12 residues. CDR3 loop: CASSPVTVGYTF. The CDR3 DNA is TGTGCCAGCAGCCCGGTAACTGTTGGCTACACCTTC.

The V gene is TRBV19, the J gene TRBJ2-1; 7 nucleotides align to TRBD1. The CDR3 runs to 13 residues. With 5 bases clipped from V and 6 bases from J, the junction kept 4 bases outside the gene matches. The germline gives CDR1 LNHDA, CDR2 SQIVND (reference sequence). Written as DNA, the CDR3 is TGTGCCAGTAGTCTCAACAGGGGCAATGAGCAGTTCTTC. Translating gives CASSLNRGNEQFF.

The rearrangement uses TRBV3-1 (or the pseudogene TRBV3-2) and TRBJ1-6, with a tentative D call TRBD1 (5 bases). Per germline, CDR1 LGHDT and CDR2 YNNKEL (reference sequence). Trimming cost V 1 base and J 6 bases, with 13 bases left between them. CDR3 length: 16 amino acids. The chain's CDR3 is CASSQVVRGPNSPLHF. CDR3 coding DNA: TGTGCCAGCAGCCAAGTAGTTCGGGGCCCTAATTCACCCCTCCACTTT.

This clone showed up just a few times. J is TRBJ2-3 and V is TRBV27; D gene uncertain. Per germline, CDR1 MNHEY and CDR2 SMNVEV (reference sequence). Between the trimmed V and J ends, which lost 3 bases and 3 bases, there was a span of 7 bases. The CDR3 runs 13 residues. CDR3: CASSLAGTDTQYF. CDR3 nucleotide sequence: TGTGCCAGCAGTTTGGCAGGAACAGATACGCAGTATTTT.

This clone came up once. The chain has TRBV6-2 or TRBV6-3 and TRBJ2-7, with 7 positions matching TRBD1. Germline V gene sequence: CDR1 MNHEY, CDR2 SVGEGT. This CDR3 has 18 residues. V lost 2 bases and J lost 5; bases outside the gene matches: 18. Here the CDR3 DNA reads TGTGCCAGCAGTTACACACAGGGACAGTCCACTCTCCGGGACGAGCAGTACGTC. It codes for CASSYTQGQSTLRDEQYV.